Below, 23 T cell receptor beta chains from the same sample are listed, as sequenced in a study of shared clonotypes between healthy human individuals (dated by TCRdb to the early 2020s). Libraries were constructed by the immunoSEQ multiplex PCR assay. The source is immuneACCESS, and TCRdb retained only in-frame sequences with V and J called. Part of the clones is not carried over; for the studies checked, unresolved V genes explain less than half of this, and the remainder is unexplained. Recorded for this sample are some 2,100,000 clones; about 94% of them occurred a single time. More than 0.1% of the sample is in the top ten clones. The source material was naive CD4+ T cells sorted from blood. The sample's cell subset or site label, decoded: CD45RA+ positively selected. The receptor source for this set is a man aged 18 to 30 in good health.

In the case of this clone: The sample has other DNA sequences that encode this CDR3 too. The chain joins TRBV7-9 to TRBJ2-7, with 10 bases that match TRBD1. The CDR3 covers 15 residues. Germline V gene lookup returns CDR1 SEHNR and CDR2 FQNEAQ (reference sequence). Trimming removed 5 bases from V and 2 bases from J; junction bases left unmatched: 6. The CDR3 DNA sequence: TGTGCCAGCAGCCCATCAGGGACAGGGGCCTACGAGCAGTACTTC. Encoded protein: CASSPSGTGAYEQYF. Complete variable domain (other parts from reference TRBV7-9 and TRBJ2-7): DTGVSQNPRHKITKRGQNVTFRCDPISEHNRLYWYRQTLGQGPEFLTYFQNEAQLEKSRLLSDRFSAERPKGSFSTLEIQRTEQGDSAMYLCASSPSGTGAYEQYFGPGTRLTVT.

The J gene is TRBJ2-7, the V gene TRBV2; D may be TRBD1 or TRBD2 (5 bases each). The CDR3 spans 13 residues. The V and J ends lost 8 bases and 2 bases respectively, with 13 bases between them. The germline V gene encodes CDR1 SNHLY and CDR2 FYNNEI. This chain's CDR3 is CASVRDGAYEQYF. In nucleotides, the CDR3 is TGTGCCAGCGTACGGGACGGAGCCTACGAGCAGTACTTC.

The V call is TRBV11-2, the J call TRBJ2-5; D gene uncertain. The CDR3 has 14 amino acids. Trimming took 1 base from V and 1 from J, leaving 7 bases between them. CDR1 and CDR2 (germline): SGHAT, FQNNGV. The CDR3 region is CASSLGRSQETQYF. CDR3 nucleotide sequence: TGTGCCAGCAGCTTAGGCCGGAGCCAAGAGACCCAGTACTTC. Based on the CDR3 plus reference TRBV11-2 and TRBJ2-5, the full variable domain is EAGVAQSPRYKIIEKRQSVAFWCNPISGHATLYWYQQILGQGPKLLIQFQNNGVVDDSQLPKDRFSAERLKGVDSTLKIQPAKLEDSAVYLCASSLGRSQETQYFGPGTRLLVL.

This clone was picked up one time. The chain is built from TRBV11-2 and TRBJ2-5; 7 nucleotides line up with TRBD2. The CDR3 has 16 amino acids. CDR1 and CDR2 from the germline V gene are SGHAT and FQNNGV. Losses at the gene ends were 5 bases for V and 2 bases for J; bases not matched to a gene: 11. CDR3 amino acids: CASSLSLAEPQETQYF. The CDR3 nucleotides are TGTGCCAGCAGCCTCTCTCTAGCGGAACCTCAAGAGACCCAGTACTTC.

The chain combines TRBV5-1 with TRBJ2-5; TRBD2 matches at 10 bases. The CDR3 runs to 15 residues. Germline V gives CDR1 SGHRS, CDR2 YFSETQ. Trimming removed 5 bases from V and 2 bases from J; junction bases left unmatched: 6. CDR3 nucleotide sequence: TGCGCCAGCAGGGAGACTAGCGGGCCACAAGAGACCCAGTACTTC. Translation: CASRETSGPQETQYF.

The gene calls are TRBV6-1 and TRBJ2-5; the match to TRBD1 covers 8 bases. This CDR3 contains 15 residues. Trimming took 0 bases from V and 3 from J; bases not matched to a gene: 3. Germline V lookup: CDR1 MNHNS, CDR2 SASEGT. The CDR3 reads CASSEARTGKETQYF. The CDR3 nucleotides are TGTGCCAGCAGTGAAGCCAGGACAGGGAAAGAGACCCAGTACTTC.

The chain recombines TRBV5-4 with TRBJ2-7; D unresolved. The germline gives CDR1 SGHNT, CDR2 YYREEE (reference sequence). V was trimmed by 4 bases and J by 6 bases, leaving 14 bases between them. This CDR3 contains 13 residues. The CDR3 is CASSTHDGGEQYF. The CDR3 DNA is TGTGCCAGCAGCACCCACGATGGTGGCGAGCAGTACTTC.

The chain links TRBV9 to TRBJ2-1; the match to TRBD2 covers 11 bases. V trimming: 2 bases; J trimming: 2 bases; junction bases outside the gene matches: 0. Germline V gene data show CDR1 as SGDLS and CDR2 as YYNGEE. The CDR3 consists of 15 residues. CDR3 loop: CASSVSGRAYNEQFF. DNA of the CDR3: TGTGCCAGCAGCGTTAGCGGGAGGGCCTACAATGAGCAGTTCTTC.

The rearrangement links TRBV27 to TRBJ2-7; 14 bases fit TRBD2. This CDR3 contains 16 residues. V shed 1 base and J 4 bases; nucleotides not matched to a gene: 3. Germline CDR1 is MNHEY and CDR2 is SMNVEV (reference sequence). CDR3 in amino acids: CASSLWTSGGKYEQYF. In DNA, the CDR3 is TGTGCCAGCAGTTTATGGACTAGCGGGGGGAAGTACGAGCAGTACTTC.

This clone occurred a few times. The chain recombines TRBV2 with TRBJ1-2; tentative D call: TRBD1 (5 bases). Looked up from germline, CDR1 is SNHLY and CDR2 is FYNNEI. CDR3 length: 13 residues. Deletions cut 4 bases from V and 8 bases from J, with 14 bases between. The CDR3 bases are TGTGCCAGCAGTGGCGAGCCCCAGGGAGGCTACACCTTC. Translation: CASSGEPQGGYTF.

The V call is TRBV30, the J call TRBJ2-5; D is uncertain. Germline assignment: CDR1 GTSNPN and CDR2 SVGIG (reference sequence). V lost 4 bases and J lost 2, with 11 bases in between. The CDR3 loop spans 13 amino acids. CDR3 nucleotides: TGTGCCTGGACTGCTTGGTGGCAAGAGACCCAGTACTTC. Translating it yields CAWTAWWQETQYF.

The genes are TRBV7-3 and TRBJ1-2; perhaps TRBD1 as D (6 bases). V lost 2 bases and J 2 bases, leaving 12 bases between the germline ends. Germline V gives CDR1 SGHTA, CDR2 FQGTGA. The CDR3 runs 15 residues. The CDR3 coding sequence is TGTGCCAGCAGCTTATCATCAGGACAGAACTATGGCTACACCTTC. Its translation is CASSLSSGQNYGYTF. Together with reference TRBV7-3 and TRBJ1-2, the CDR3 gives the full variable domain: GAGVSQTPSNKVTEKGKYVELRCDPISGHTALYWYRQSLGQGPEFLIYFQGTGAADDSGLPNDRFFAVRPEGSVSTLKIQRTERGDSAVYLCASSLSSGQNYGYTFGSGTRLTVV.

This rearrangement joins TRBV6-1 to TRBJ2-6, with D perhaps TRBD1 (5 bases). Germline V gene data show CDR1 as MNHNS and CDR2 as SASEGT. CDR3 length equals 15 residues. V lost 6 bases, J lost 1 base, and 10 bases lay in between. The CDR3 protein is CASRPAGSGANVLTF. CDR3 DNA: TGTGCCAGCAGGCCGGCAGGGTCTGGGGCCAACGTCCTGACTTTC.

This clone was observed once. Here the CDR3 DNA reads TGTGCCAGCAGACGGACCTCAACTAATGAAAAACTGTTTTTT. Translation: CASRRTSTNEKLFF. This chain connects TRBV6-1 to TRBJ1-4; D is unresolved. V lost 6 bases, J lost 0 bases, and 8 bases lay in between. Germline V gene data show CDR1 as MNHNS and CDR2 as SASEGT. The CDR3 spans 14 residues.

CDR3 DNA: TGTGCCAGCAGCTTAGGTTCGGGGGGGCTCCAAGAGACCCAGTACTTC. It codes for CASSLGSGGLQETQYF. The chain employs TRBV11-2 and TRBJ2-5, with 8 bases identical to TRBD2. There are 16 residues in the CDR3. Germline loops: CDR1 SGHAT, CDR2 FQNNGV. V dropped 1 base and J dropped 1; count of bases not matched to a gene: 5.

The chain combines TRBV19 with TRBJ1-6; D is unclear. The CDR3 has 13 amino acids. With 0 bases removed from V and 10 bases from J, the gap between germline ends came to 7 bases. Germline assignment: CDR1 LNHDA and CDR2 SQIVND (reference sequence). The CDR3: CASSIDLSSPLHF. Written as DNA, the CDR3 is TGTGCCAGTAGTATAGATTTATCCTCACCCCTCCACTTT.

The chain combines TRBV29-1 with TRBJ1-2, with 9 bases lining up with TRBD1. The CDR3 has 15 amino acids. The ends lost 7 bases at V and 3 bases at J; junction bases unmatched: 12. Per the germline V gene, CDR1 is SQVTM and CDR2 is ANQGSEA. Here the CDR3 reads CSATGGRFVDYGYTF. CDR3 coding DNA: TGCAGCGCGACAGGGGGTAGGTTCGTCGACTATGGCTACACCTTC.

Comments on this clone: Other DNA sequences in this specimen translate into the identical CDR3. V is TRBV28 and J is TRBJ1-2; weak D call: TRBD1 (6 bases). Trimming stripped 6 bases from V and 2 bases from J, with 13 bases between. Germline-derived CDR1 and CDR2 are MDHEN and SYDVKM. The CDR3 extends over 14 amino acids. CDR3 sequence: CASSFSDRNYGYTF. The CDR3 coding sequence is TGTGCCAGCAGCTTCTCAGACAGGAACTATGGCTACACCTTC.

For this clone: Other nucleotide sequences from this sample produce the same CDR3. The chain joins TRBV5-1 to TRBJ2-5; possible D gene TRBD1, 6 bases. Germline V gene sequence: CDR1 SGHRS, CDR2 YFSETQ. V was pared by 4 bases and J by 2 bases, with 9 bases between. This CDR3 has 13 residues. DNA for the CDR3: TGCGCCAGCAGCGGGACACCTCAAGAGACCCAGTACTTC. Translating gives CASSGTPQETQYF.

The V and J genes are TRBV5-1 and TRBJ2-1, with 12 bases that match TRBD2. CDR3 length: 15 amino acids. The J segment lost 3 bases and the V segment lost 5 bases, leaving 3 bases of the junction unmatched. CDR1 and CDR2 from the germline V gene are SGHRS and YFSETQ. The CDR3 sequence: CASRTSGGHYNEQFF. The CDR3 nucleotides read TGCGCCAGCAGGACTAGCGGGGGCCACTACAATGAGCAGTTCTTC.

The chain couples TRBV5-1 to TRBJ2-5, with TRBD2 matching 9 bases. CDR3 length: 17 amino acids. Germline CDR1 reads SGHRS; CDR2 reads YFSETQ. V dropped 0 bases and J dropped 1; count of bases not matched to a gene: 7. The CDR3 region has the DNA TGCGCCAGCAGCTTGGGGGACCTAGCGGGGATCCAAGAGACCCAGTACTTC. This encodes CASSLGDLAGIQETQYF.

The chain is built from TRBV27 and TRBJ2-3; D may be TRBD2 (5 bases). CDR3 size: 14 residues. Per germline, CDR1 MNHEY and CDR2 SMNVEV (reference sequence). The V gene lost 6 bases and the J gene lost 4 bases, with 14 bases spanning the gap. The CDR3 bases are TGTGCCAGCAGCGCCGAGAGGGTTTCAGATACGCAGTATTTT. Its translation: CASSAERVSDTQYF.

The CDR3 spells CASSFGSTGGIGTQYF. The CDR3 DNA is TGCGCCAGCAGCTTTGGCTCCACCGGGGGTATTGGGACCCAGTACTTC. The chain employs TRBV5-1 and TRBJ2-5; weak D call: TRBD2 (6 bases). Germline CDR1 is SGHRS and CDR2 is YFSETQ. The CDR3 extends over 16 amino acids. With 2 bases removed from V and 7 bases from J, the gap between germline ends came to 21 bases.